This entry concerns a single T cell receptor beta chain. The data were obtained in a study of control samples from healthy donors and cancer patients. Trimming removed 3 bases from V and 4 bases from J; junction bases left unmatched: 2. In germline, CDR1 is ENHRY, CDR2 SYGVKD. The CDR3 has 15 residues. Here immunoSEQ multiplex PCR was the method, and the copy in TCRdb shows in-frame clones only, minus some. The repertoire includes 100,000 to 150,000 clones, approximately 92% of them detected once, and roughly 2.5% sits in the top ten. The chain combines TRBV10-3 with TRBJ1-5; 11 nucleotides align to TRBD1. This clonotype was sampled from a man aged 40-49 years in good health. The sequenced sample consisted of blood. The CDR3 DNA is TGTGCCATCAGTGAAGGACAGGGGGCAAATCAGCCCCAGCATTTT. This codes for CAISEGQGANQPQHF.